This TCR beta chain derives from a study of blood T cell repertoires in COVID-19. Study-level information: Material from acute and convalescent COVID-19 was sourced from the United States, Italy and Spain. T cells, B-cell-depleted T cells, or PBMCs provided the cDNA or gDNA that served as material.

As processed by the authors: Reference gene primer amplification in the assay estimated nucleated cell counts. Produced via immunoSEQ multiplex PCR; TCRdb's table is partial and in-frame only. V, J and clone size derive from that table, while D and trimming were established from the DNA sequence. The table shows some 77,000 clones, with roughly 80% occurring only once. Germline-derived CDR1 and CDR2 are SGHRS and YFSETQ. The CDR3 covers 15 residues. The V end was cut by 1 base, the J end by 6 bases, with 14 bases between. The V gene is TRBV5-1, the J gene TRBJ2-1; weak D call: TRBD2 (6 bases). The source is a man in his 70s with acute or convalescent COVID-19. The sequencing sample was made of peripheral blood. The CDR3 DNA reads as TGCGCCAGCAGCTTGTTAAGCATGGGGGGCAATGAGCAGTTCTTC. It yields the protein CASSLLSMGGNEQFF.